One and the same sample provided the 3 T cell receptor beta chains below, sequenced in a study of human T cells and chemical hapten exposure. TCRdb processed the RACE reads anew with MiXCR; each CDR3 protein has one entry. There are 360,000 or so distinct CDR3 sequences in the sample; roughly 6% occur only once, and less than 6.5% lies in the top ten. Time point specified: patch test 2, 6 weeks after DPC sensitization. Treatment noted: therapeutic diphenylcyclopropenone sensitization with weekly scalp DPC. This specimen consisted of whole blood, obtained in connection with sensitization to the hapten diphenylcyclopropenone (DPC). These TCRs come from a woman between 18 and 30 years old with alopecia areata. Some clones in this sample may be carry-over from other donors' samples.

The sample holds a few counts of this clonotype. The chain combines TRBV7-9 with TRBJ2-1; no firm D call. The CDR3 is made up of 16 amino acids. The V end lost 3 bases, the J end lost 0 bases, and 12 bases lay between the germline ends. The germline V gene encodes CDR1 SEHNR and CDR2 FQNEAQ (reference sequence). CDR3 nucleotide sequence: TGTGCCAGCAGCTTTCCTACCTCGAGCTCCTACAATGAGCAGTTCTTC. Its protein product is CASSFPTSSSYNEQFF.

This clonotype has a count of ten or more. The chain recombines TRBV4-2 with TRBJ1-2, with D possibly TRBD1 on 5 matching bases. Germline assignment: CDR1 LGHNA and CDR2 YNFKEQ. V gave up 3 bases and J gave up 6 bases, with 17 bases separating them. This CDR3 has 15 amino acids. The CDR3 DNA reads TGTGCCAGCAGCCATGAAATAGACAGTAAGGATGGCTACACCTTC. Translating gives CASSHEIDSKDGYTF.

This clonotype was recorded many times. The V and J genes are TRBV7-9 and TRBJ2-5; possible D gene TRBD1, 5 bases. The V gene's germline CDR1 is SEHNR and CDR2 FQNEAQ (reference sequence). The CDR3 is 18 residues long. V was cut by 2 bases and J by 0 bases, with 19 bases left in between. CDR3 loop: CASSLSGHKGSYQETQYF. The DNA of the CDR3 is TGTGCCAGCAGCTTATCAGGACACAAGGGATCGTACCAAGAGACCCAGTACTTC.